A single TCR beta chain is shown here with its context. The target antigen is unknown. The CDR3 contains 15 residues. V gave up 8 bases and J gave up 1 base; unmatched junction bases: 8. CDR1 is MNHEY and CDR2 is SMNVEV in the germline V gene (reference sequence). The data were obtained in a study of a mutant IDH1 vaccine in newly diagnosed glioma. For the study at large: Onset of vaccination occurred 4-6 weeks following radiotherapy alone, or with temozolomide cycles. Antecedent treatment encompassed radiotherapy, temozolomide, or their combination; the majority received both.

Time point defined: week 11, during vaccination. Every single dose of the vaccine, 300 ug of mutant IDH1 20-mer peptide, came with topical imiquimod. Donors' newly diagnosed IDH1-mutant WHO grade 3 or 4 astrocytomas lacked nuclear ATRX. The method was immunoSEQ multiplex PCR; TCRdb's version includes in-frame clones alone and lacks a portion of them. The sample holds around 62,000 clones, around 89% seen once. The sequences come from PBMCs, collected from a glioma patient whose treatment included an IDH1 peptide vaccine. The chain is built from TRBV27 and TRBJ1-5; 7 bases align to TRBD1. The clonotype was recovered from a man in his forties with glioma. The DNA for the CDR3 is TGTGCCAGCGTACTTGGGACAGCGAGCAATCAGCCCCAGCATTTT. Its translation: CASVLGTASNQPQHF.